Shown below are 31 T cell receptor beta chains from a single sample sequenced in a study of blood T cells in healthy people across ages. A second PCR, run for about 6 to 11 cycles, used a sample-barcoded 5' primer plus a J-beta primer mix. TCRdb passed the 5' RACE reads through MiXCR, listing each CDR3 protein once. Here the sample spans about 730,000 distinct CDR3 sequences, 35% to 45% being singletons. Sequencing was done on a sample of blood. The receptors shown here come from a woman aged 55-75 years in good health.

This clonotype showed up many times. The CDR3 DNA is TGTGCCAGCTCCGGGCGAGCGGGAGGAAGCACAGATACGCAGTATTTT. The encoded protein is CASSGRAGGSTDTQYF. The chain carries TRBV18 and TRBJ2-3; the match to TRBD2 covers 9 bases. V lost 6 bases and J lost 0; bases outside the gene matches: 7. The CDR3 runs 16 residues. Per germline, CDR1 KGHSH and CDR2 LQKENI.

The chain has TRBV9 and TRBJ2-3; maybe TRBD2 (7 bases). CDR1 is SGDLS and CDR2 is YYNGEE in the germline V gene. The CDR3 totals 16 residues. V lost 4 bases and J lost 2, with 17 bases in between. CDR3 DNA: TGTGCCAGCAGCTCAGTAGGGGGGGCACACACAGATACGCAGTATTTT. It yields the protein CASSSVGGAHTDTQYF.

The genes are TRBV6-5 and TRBJ2-3; 7 positions match TRBD2. Germline CDR1 and CDR2: MNHEY and SVGAGI. This CDR3 contains 16 residues. Losses at the gene ends were 8 bases for V and 0 bases for J; bases not matched to a gene: 11. The CDR3 DNA reads TGTGCCAGCCGCAGGACCTTGGGACTAAGCACAGATACGCAGTATTTT. Residues: CASRRTLGLSTDTQYF.

The CDR3 protein is CASSLGLISDFEKLFF. The CDR3 DNA is TGTGCCAGCAGCTTAGGCCTGATATCGGATTTCGAAAAACTGTTTTTT. V usage is TRBV13 and J usage is TRBJ1-4, with D uncertain. V shed 0 bases and J shed 8 bases, with 16 bases lying between them. The germline CDR1 and CDR2 sequences are PRHDT and FYEKMQ (reference sequence). This CDR3 is 16 amino acids long.

This clonotype was seen a single time. Given a much more abundant clone one base away, this may be a read error. This chain connects TRBV2 to TRBJ2-5; perhaps TRBD2 as D (5 bases). This CDR3 contains 11 residues. The germline V gene encodes CDR1 SNHLY and CDR2 FYNNEI. The V end was cut by 6 bases, the J end by 11 bases, with 13 bases between. The CDR3 bases are TGTGCCAGCAGACCCGACGGCGGGCAGTACTTC. Amino acid sequence: CASRPDGGQYF.

The rearrangement uses TRBV4-1 and TRBJ2-5; 9 nucleotides agree with TRBD2. The V gene end was trimmed by 0 bases and the J gene end by 9 bases; junction bases not matched to a gene: 11. From germline, CDR1 is MGHRA and CDR2 YSYEKL. CDR3 length equals 16 residues. CDR3 bases: TGCGCCAGCAGCCAAGAGTCTAGCGGGGCAGCGTTGGCCCAGTACTTC. Amino acids: CASSQESSGAALAQYF.

Here the CDR3 reads CSVEEQGSGEQYF. Written as DNA, the CDR3 is TGCAGCGTTGAGGAACAGGGGTCAGGCGAGCAGTACTTC. This sequence joins TRBV29-1 and TRBJ2-7; 7 nucleotides align to TRBD1. Germline loops: CDR1 SQVTM, CDR2 ANQGSEA. The CDR3 is made up of 13 amino acids. V trimming: 3 bases; J trimming: 6 bases; junction bases outside the gene matches: 8.

A few counts support this clonotype. V is TRBV7-2 and J is TRBJ2-1; no reliable D call. Deletions cut 4 bases from V and 5 bases from J, with 9 bases between. There are 13 residues in the CDR3. From germline, CDR1 is SGHTA and CDR2 FQGNSA. The CDR3 nucleotides read TGTGCCAGCAGCTCCCCCTTACACAATGAGCAGTTCTTC. Amino acids: CASSSPLHNEQFF.

This clonotype was picked up a small number of times. This sequence joins TRBV6-5 and TRBJ2-5; TRBD2 is a possible D gene (6 bases). Germline-derived CDR1 and CDR2 are MNHEY and SVGAGI. The V end was cut by 3 bases, the J end by 4 bases, with 24 bases between. This CDR3 region has 18 residues. The CDR3 loop reads CASSYLGWAGSEGETQYF. DNA of the CDR3: TGTGCCAGCAGTTATCTAGGCTGGGCCGGGAGTGAGGGAGAGACCCAGTACTTC.

This clonotype has only a few counts. The V call is TRBV2, the J call TRBJ2-1, with 8 bases fitting TRBD1. The CDR3 runs to 15 residues. Germline assignment: CDR1 SNHLY and CDR2 FYNNEI. J gave up 9 bases and V 1 base, and 8 bases lay outside the gene matches. The CDR3 DNA follows: TGTGCCAGCAGTGAAGTCAGGGGGCCTAGTGGTGAGCAGTTCTTC. It encodes CASSEVRGPSGEQFF.

J is TRBJ2-1 and V is TRBV20-1, with D tentatively TRBD1 or TRBD2 (6 bases each). The CDR3 is 15 amino acids. Germline assignment: CDR1 DFQATT and CDR2 SNEGSKA (reference sequence). V was pared by 1 base and J by 0 bases, with 10 bases between. The CDR3 coding sequence is TGCAGTGCTAGAGCGGAGGGGGGCTCCTACAATGAGCAGTTCTTC. This codes for CSARAEGGSYNEQFF.

This clonotype was observed a handful of times. The DNA of the CDR3 is TGTGCCAGCAGTACTCCGGGACAGGGGTACAATCAGCCCCAGCATTTT. This translates into CASSTPGQGYNQPQHF. This sequence joins TRBV2 and TRBJ1-5, with TRBD1 matching over 10 bases. CDR1 is SNHLY and CDR2 is FYNNEI in the germline V gene. The V gene end was trimmed by 5 bases and the J gene end by 3 bases; junction bases not matched to a gene: 7. The CDR3 totals 16 residues.

V and J are TRBV5-8 and TRBJ2-5, with 8 bases identical to TRBD2. V lost 4 bases, J lost 11 bases, and 19 bases stayed unmatched. This CDR3 has 16 residues. CDR1 is SGHTS, CDR2 YDEGEE, per germline. This CDR3 is CASSPEFSGANNEQYF. DNA of the CDR3: TGTGCCAGCAGCCCTGAATTTAGCGGGGCCAACAATGAGCAGTACTTC.

The V and J genes are TRBV4-3 and TRBJ2-1; D gene ambiguous. Looked up from germline, CDR1 is LGHNA and CDR2 is YSLEER. The germline V and J ends were trimmed by 0 bases and 6 bases, with 12 bases remaining between them. The CDR3 is 15 amino acids. The CDR3 spells CASSQEFLGGNEQFF. The DNA of the CDR3 is TGCGCCAGCAGCCAAGAATTCCTAGGTGGCAATGAGCAGTTCTTC.

This clonotype was detected only a few times. This chain links TRBV6-6 with TRBJ2-1; D possibly corresponds to TRBD1 (6 bases). V was shortened by 9 bases and J by 6 bases, with 18 bases between the two germline ends. The CDR3 spans 14 residues. Germline values: CDR1 MNHNY, CDR2 SVGAGI (reference sequence). The DNA for the CDR3 is TGTGCCAGTACCCCGGGACACCTAATCAATGAGCAGTTCTTC. The encoded protein is CASTPGHLINEQFF.

V gene TRBV12-3 or TRBV12-4 combines with J gene TRBJ2-5, with 16 bases identical to TRBD2. This CDR3 is 16 amino acids long. J gave up 5 bases and V 5 bases, and 5 bases lay outside the gene matches. The CDR3 DNA reads as TGTGCCAGCAGTGTGGGACTAGCGGGAGGGGTGGAGACCCAGTACTTC. This codes for CASSVGLAGGVETQYF.

V and J are TRBV6-2 or TRBV6-3 and TRBJ1-1; D gene ambiguous. The CDR3 length is 12 residues. Germline V gives CDR1 MNHEY, CDR2 SVGEGT. The V end lost 6 bases, the J end lost 10 bases, and 15 bases lay between the germline ends. The CDR3 DNA is TGTGCCAGCAGCCCACGGCAGGAAAGAGCTTTCTTT. This encodes CASSPRQERAFF.

This clonotype was detected only a few times. The chain carries TRBV6-4 and TRBJ2-1; TRBD2 is a possible D gene (5 bases). V lost 3 bases to trimming and J lost 4 bases, with 10 bases between them. This CDR3 comprises 14 residues. CDR1 MRHNA and CDR2 SNTAGT come from the germline V gene. For the CDR3, the DNA is TGTGCCAGCAGTGAAAGCGGAGAATACAATGAGCAGTTCTTC. It encodes CASSESGEYNEQFF.

This clonotype was seen only a few times. The chain is built from TRBV5-5 and TRBJ2-5; 12 bases map to TRBD1. Germline assignment: CDR1 SGHKS and CDR2 YYEKEE (reference sequence). V was pared by 3 bases and J by 3 bases, with 6 bases of the junction left unmatched. This CDR3 contains 16 residues. This CDR3 is CASSWGTGGGEETQYF. The CDR3 DNA sequence: TGTGCCAGCAGCTGGGGGACAGGGGGCGGAGAAGAGACCCAGTACTTC.

The genes are TRBV6-1 and TRBJ2-5; 7 nucleotides agree with TRBD1. Germline values: CDR1 MNHNS, CDR2 SASEGT. The J segment lost 12 bases and the V segment lost 9 bases, leaving 16 bases of the junction unmatched. The CDR3 spans 13 residues. This CDR3 reads CASGTGDTSLEYF. The CDR3 bases are TGTGCCAGTGGAACAGGGGACACATCCCTGGAGTACTTC.

The chain is built from TRBV4-3 and TRBJ1-2; TRBD1 agrees at 8 bases. The V and J ends lost 5 bases and 8 bases, in that order; junction bases with no gene match: 7. Looked up from germline, CDR1 is LGHNA and CDR2 is YSLEER. CDR3 length: 13 residues. In nucleotides, the CDR3 is TGCGCCAGCAGCTTGACAGGGGCGGGGGGCTACACCTTC. It encodes CASSLTGAGGYTF.

The chain joins TRBV4-3 to TRBJ1-6; weak D call: TRBD1 (5 bases). The V gene's germline CDR1 is LGHNA and CDR2 YSLEER. CDR3 length: 14 residues. V shed 4 bases and J shed 8 bases, with 12 bases lying between them. CDR3 in amino acids: CASSLGLGDSPLHF. The CDR3 nucleotides are TGCGCCAGCAGCCTGGGGCTCGGGGATTCACCCCTCCACTTT.

This chain links TRBV20-1 with TRBJ2-3; TRBD1 or TRBD2 may be the D gene (6 bases each). CDR3 length: 14 amino acids. Germline CDR1 DFQATT, CDR2 SNEGSKA (reference sequence). Trimming shortened V by 4 bases and J by 2 bases, and 13 bases separated the two germline ends. CDR3 in amino acids: CSAKGGTHTDTQYF. The CDR3 nucleotides are TGCAGTGCTAAGGGCGGGACACACACAGATACGCAGTATTTT.

A single count supports this clonotype. This may be a read error: a much more frequent sequence differs by one nucleotide. This chain connects TRBV5-1 to TRBJ2-7, with 7 positions matching TRBD1. From germline, CDR1 is SGHRS and CDR2 YFSETQ. This CDR3 comprises 11 residues. CDR3 nucleotide sequence: TGCTCCAGCAGCCTGGACAGGGAGCAGTACTTC. It is translated as CSSSLDREQYF.

This clonotype was found once. The chain combines TRBV9 with TRBJ2-2, with a possible D match to TRBD1 (5 bases). Germline V gene lookup returns CDR1 SGDLS and CDR2 YYNGEE. With 0 bases removed from V and 6 bases from J, the gap between germline ends came to 12 bases. The CDR3 spans 15 residues. The DNA of the CDR3 is TGTGCCAGCAGCGTAGGAAGGGGTTTTTCCGGGGAGCTGTTTTTT. This sequence encodes CASSVGRGFSGELFF.

This clonotype was picked up many times. The CDR3 DNA reads as TGCAGTGCGACGGGACTAGCGGGAACCTACGAGCAGTACTTC. This translates into CSATGLAGTYEQYF. The chain employs TRBV20-1 and TRBJ2-7, with TRBD2 identical over 13 bases. V shed 6 bases, J shed 2 bases, and the junction held 4 bases outside the gene matches. The CDR3 totals 14 residues. CDR1 and CDR2 (germline): DFQATT, SNEGSKA (reference sequence).

For this clonotype: Being one base from a much bigger clone, this may be a read error. J is TRBJ2-7 and V is TRBV7-9, with TRBD2 matching 11 bases. Trimming took 6 bases from V and 7 from J; bases not matched to a gene: 11. The CDR3 length is 15 residues. From germline, CDR1 is SEHNR and CDR2 FQNEAQ (reference sequence). CDR3 amino acids: CASRPSGRYHNEQYF. The DNA of the CDR3 is TGTGCCAGCAGACCTAGCGGGAGGTATCACAATGAGCAGTACTTC. Variable domain in full (rest from reference TRBV7-9 and TRBJ2-7): DTGVSQNPRHKITKRGQNVTFRCDPISEHNRLYWYRQTLGQGPEFLTYFQNEAQLEKSRLLSDRFSAERPKGSFSTLEIQRTEQGDSAMYLCASRPSGRYHNEQYFGPGTRLTVT.

V usage is TRBV20-1 and J usage is TRBJ2-4; D not resolved. Germline lookup yields CDR1 DFQATT and CDR2 SNEGSKA (reference sequence). The V end was cut by 0 bases, the J end by 0 bases, with 6 bases between. CDR3 length equals 14 residues. CDR3 nucleotides: TGCAGTGCTAGAGATGTGATAGCCAAAAACATTCAGTACTTC. The encoded protein is CSARDVIAKNIQYF.

This clonotype was observed a few times. This rearrangement joins TRBV4-1 to TRBJ2-1; the match to TRBD2 covers 7 bases. CDR1 MGHRA and CDR2 YSYEKL come from the germline V gene. This CDR3 has 17 amino acids. With 0 bases clipped from V and 3 bases from J, the junction kept 8 bases outside the gene matches. CDR3 protein: CASSQEGGTTIYNEQFF. The CDR3 nucleotides are TGCGCCAGCAGCCAAGAGGGTGGGACTACGATCTACAATGAGCAGTTCTTC.

The V gene is TRBV18, the J gene TRBJ2-1; D possibly matches TRBD1 or TRBD2 (5 bases each). From germline, CDR1 is KGHSH and CDR2 LQKENI. The CDR3 extends over 13 amino acids. V was pared by 0 bases and J by 8 bases, with 8 bases between. CDR3 sequence (DNA): TGTGCCAGCTCACCACCTGGGGGACATGAGCAGTTCTTC. Its translation: CASSPPGGHEQFF.

This clonotype was detected many times. The rearrangement links TRBV18 to TRBJ2-5; D gene unclear. CDR3 length: 13 residues. Germline V gene lookup returns CDR1 KGHSH and CDR2 LQKENI. Trimming cost V 5 bases and J 5 bases, with 12 bases left between them. CDR3 sequence: CASSVDLPETQYF. CDR3 bases: TGTGCCAGCTCAGTCGATCTACCGGAGACCCAGTACTTC. Full variable domain (outside the CDR3, taken from reference TRBV18 and TRBJ2-5): NAGVMQNPRHLVRRRGQEARLRCSPMKGHSHVYWYRQLPEEGLKFMVYLQKENIIDESGMPKERFSAEFPKEGPSILRIQQVVRGDSAAYFCASSVDLPETQYFGPGTRLLVL.